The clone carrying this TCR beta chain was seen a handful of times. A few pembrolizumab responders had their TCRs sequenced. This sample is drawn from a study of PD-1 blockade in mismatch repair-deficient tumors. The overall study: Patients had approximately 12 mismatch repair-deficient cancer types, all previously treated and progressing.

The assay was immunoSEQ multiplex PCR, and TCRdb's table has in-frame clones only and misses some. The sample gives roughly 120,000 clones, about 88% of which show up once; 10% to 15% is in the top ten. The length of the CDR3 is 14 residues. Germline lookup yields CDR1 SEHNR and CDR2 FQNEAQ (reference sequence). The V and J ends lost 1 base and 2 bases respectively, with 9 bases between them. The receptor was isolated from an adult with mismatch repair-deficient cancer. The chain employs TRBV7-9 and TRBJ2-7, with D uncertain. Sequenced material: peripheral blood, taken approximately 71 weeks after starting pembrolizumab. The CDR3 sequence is CASSLVDATYEQYF. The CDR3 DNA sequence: TGTGCCAGCAGCTTAGTGGACGCAACCTACGAGCAGTACTTC.